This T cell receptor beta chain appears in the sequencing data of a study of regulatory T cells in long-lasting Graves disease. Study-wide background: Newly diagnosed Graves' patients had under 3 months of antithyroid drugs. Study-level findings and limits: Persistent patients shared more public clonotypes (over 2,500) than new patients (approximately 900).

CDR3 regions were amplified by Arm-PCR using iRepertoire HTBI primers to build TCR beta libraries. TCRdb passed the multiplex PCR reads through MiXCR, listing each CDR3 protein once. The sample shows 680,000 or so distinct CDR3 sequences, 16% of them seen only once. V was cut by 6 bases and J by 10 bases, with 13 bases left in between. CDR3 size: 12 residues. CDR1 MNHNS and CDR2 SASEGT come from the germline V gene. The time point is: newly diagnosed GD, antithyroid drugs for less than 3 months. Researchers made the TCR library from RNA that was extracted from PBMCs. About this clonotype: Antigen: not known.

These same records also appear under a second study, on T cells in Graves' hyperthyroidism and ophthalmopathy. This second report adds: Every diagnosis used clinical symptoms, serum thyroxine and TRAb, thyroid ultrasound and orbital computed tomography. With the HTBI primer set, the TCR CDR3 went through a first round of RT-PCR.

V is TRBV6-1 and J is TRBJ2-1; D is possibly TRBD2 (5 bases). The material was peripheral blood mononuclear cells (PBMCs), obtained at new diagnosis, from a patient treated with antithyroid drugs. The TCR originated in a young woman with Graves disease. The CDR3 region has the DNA TGTGCCAGCAGCTCCCTTAGGAGGGAGCAGTTCTTC. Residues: CASSSLRREQFF.